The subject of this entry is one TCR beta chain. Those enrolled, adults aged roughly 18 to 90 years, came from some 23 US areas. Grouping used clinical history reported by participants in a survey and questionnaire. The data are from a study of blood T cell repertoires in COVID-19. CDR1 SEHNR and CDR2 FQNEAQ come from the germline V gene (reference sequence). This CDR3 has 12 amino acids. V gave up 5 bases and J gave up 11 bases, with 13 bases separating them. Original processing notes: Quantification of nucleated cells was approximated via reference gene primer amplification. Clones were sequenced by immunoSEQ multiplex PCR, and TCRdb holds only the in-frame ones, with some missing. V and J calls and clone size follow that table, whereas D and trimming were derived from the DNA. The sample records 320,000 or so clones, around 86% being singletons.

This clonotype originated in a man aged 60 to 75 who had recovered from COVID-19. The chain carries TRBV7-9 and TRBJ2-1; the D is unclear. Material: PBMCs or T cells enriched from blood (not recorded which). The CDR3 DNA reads TGTGCCAGCAGCCCCATAGCCTTTCAGCAGTTCTTC. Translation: CASSPIAFQQFF.